These 26 T cell receptor beta chains originate from one sample sequenced in a study of OX40 agonist ivuxolimab in advanced cancers. Produced via immunoSEQ multiplex PCR; TCRdb's table is partial and in-frame only. The data show around 38,000 clones, with roughly 90% seen just once and more than 9% held by the top ten. Sample: CD4+ or CD8+ T cells sorted from blood, taken in a trial of the OX40 agonist ivuxolimab. The receptor set was obtained from an adult with an advanced solid tumor such as melanoma, head and neck, liver or kidney cancer.

In DNA, the CDR3 is TGTGCCAGCAGTTTGGCCAACTCCTATAATTCACCCCTCCACTTT. Translating gives CASSLANSYNSPLHF. The V call is TRBV27, the J call TRBJ1-6; D gene uncertain. Germline-derived CDR1 and CDR2 are MNHEY and SMNVEV (reference sequence). The CDR3 covers 15 residues. The germline V and J ends were trimmed by 3 bases and 0 bases, with 6 bases remaining between them.

The CDR3 DNA reads TGTGCCAGCAGCCTCGGGGTTTATGGCTACACCTTC. Its translation is CASSLGVYGYTF. The V and J genes are TRBV7-9 and TRBJ1-2; D unclear. Germline V gene sequence: CDR1 SEHNR, CDR2 FQNEAQ (reference sequence). The CDR3 has 12 residues. V was clipped by 5 bases and J by 5 bases, with 9 bases between them.

With regard to this clone: With a much larger clone just one base away, this may be a read error. Other DNA sequences in this sample translate to the same CDR3. The chain is built from TRBV2 and TRBJ1-5; no firm D call. CDR3 length equals 17 residues. CDR1 and CDR2 from the germline V gene are SNHLY and FYNNEI. The CDR3 sequence: CASSYPADGTLNQPQHF. Written as DNA, the CDR3 is TGCGCCAGCAGCTACCCGGCTGACGGCACCCTTAATCAGCCCCAGCATTTT.

CDR3 bases: TGTGCCAGCAGCCAAGTTTCGGGGTCATGGGCTGAAGCTTTCTTT. Its translation is CASSQVSGSWAEAFF. The genes are TRBV14 and TRBJ1-1, with D hard to call. Trimming shortened V by 1 base and J by 6 bases, and 15 bases separated the two germline ends. CDR3 length: 15 amino acids. CDR1 and CDR2 (germline): SGHDN, FVKESK.

The rearrangement joins TRBV20-1 to TRBJ2-7; tentatively, D is TRBD2 (5 bases). Trimming removed 6 bases from V and 4 bases from J, with 10 bases in between. This CDR3 is 11 amino acids long. The germline gives CDR1 DFQATT, CDR2 SNEGSKA (reference sequence). CDR3 loop: CSAREGYEQYV. For the CDR3, the DNA is TGCAGTGCCCGCGAGGGTTACGAGCAGTACGTC.

The V call is TRBV6-6, the J call TRBJ2-1; D unclear. V shed 0 bases and J shed 7 bases, with 1 base lying between them. The CDR3 covers 11 residues. In germline, CDR1 is MNHNY, CDR2 SVGAGI (reference sequence). The CDR3 region is CASSYSNEQFF. In DNA, the CDR3 is TGTGCCAGCAGTTACTCTAATGAGCAGTTCTTC.

A word on this clone: This specimen includes other DNA sequences encoding the same CDR3. The chain combines TRBV2 with TRBJ2-1; D not certain. CDR1 is SNHLY and CDR2 is FYNNEI in the germline V gene. The CDR3 spans 12 residues. Deletions cut 10 bases from V and 7 bases from J, with 14 bases between. The CDR3 loop reads CATLTDYNEQFF. For the CDR3, the DNA is TGTGCCACTCTAACGGATTATAATGAGCAGTTCTTC.

This clone was found once. The chain couples TRBV27 to TRBJ2-1; 14 nucleotides align to TRBD2. Trimming took 2 bases from V and 7 from J; bases not matched to a gene: 4. This CDR3 is built from 16 residues. CDR1 is MNHEY and CDR2 is SMNVEV in the germline V gene (reference sequence). This CDR3 is CASSLGTSGRRNEQFF. As DNA, the CDR3 is TGTGCCAGCAGTTTAGGGACTAGCGGGAGAAGAAATGAGCAGTTCTTC.

This clone showed up just a few times. The chain has TRBV28 and TRBJ1-6; D gene unclear. The CDR3 covers 11 residues. The V and J ends lost 6 bases and 9 bases respectively, with 6 bases between them. Germline V gives CDR1 MDHEN, CDR2 SYDVKM. The CDR3 reads CASSGGSPLHF. The CDR3 nucleotides are TGTGCCAGCAGCGGCGGTTCACCCCTCCACTTT. Looking up the rest from reference TRBV28 and TRBJ1-6 gives the full variable domain: DVKVTQSSRYLVKRTGEKVFLECVQDMDHENMFWYRQDPGLGLRLIYFSYDVKMKEKGDIPEGYSVSREKKERFSLILESASTNQTSMYLCASSGGSPLHFGNGTRLTVT.

The gene calls are TRBV6-5 and TRBJ2-2, with D unclear. The CDR3 is 14 amino acids. The V and J ends lost 2 bases and 0 bases respectively, with 4 bases between them. Germline V lookup: CDR1 MNHEY, CDR2 SVGAGI. For the CDR3, the DNA is TGTGCCAGCAGTTACCAGTCGAACACCGGGGAGCTGTTTTTT. It translates to CASSYQSNTGELFF.

The chain uses TRBV6-5 and TRBJ1-1; 7 nucleotides align to TRBD1. CDR1 is MNHEY, CDR2 SVGAGI, per germline. The junction had 7 bases not matched to a gene; V was cut back by 5 bases and J by 1 base. The CDR3 extends over 15 amino acids. The chain's CDR3 is CASSTSGQSNTEAFF. The CDR3 DNA reads TGTGCCAGCAGTACCTCGGGACAGTCGAACACTGAAGCTTTCTTT.

This chain links TRBV2 with TRBJ1-5, with D tentatively TRBD1 (5 bases). Trimming pared 3 bases from V and 5 bases from J, leaving 8 bases between. Germline CDR1 SNHLY, CDR2 FYNNEI. The CDR3 length is 13 residues. Here the CDR3 reads CASSETVDQPQHF. CDR3 DNA: TGTGCCAGCAGTGAGACAGTCGATCAGCCCCAGCATTTT.

The genes are TRBV4-2 and TRBJ1-5, with D uncertain. The CDR3 runs 16 residues. V lost 0 bases and J lost 4, with 13 bases in between. Germline V CDR1 and CDR2: LGHNA, YNFKEQ. The CDR3 coding sequence is TGTGCCAGCAGCCAAGAGGCTGCCTTGAAGAATCAGCCCCAGCATTTT. Protein: CASSQEAALKNQPQHF.

The CDR3, as DNA: TGCAGCGTTGCGTCAGGGTCCTACGAGCAGTACTTC. It codes for CSVASGSYEQYF. V and J are TRBV29-1 and TRBJ2-7; D perhaps matches TRBD1 (5 bases). The CDR3 is 12 residues long. V was clipped by 4 bases and J by 1 base, with 8 bases between them. Per the germline V gene, CDR1 is SQVTM and CDR2 is ANQGSEA.

The V call is TRBV27, the J call TRBJ2-1, with 7 positions matching TRBD2. The CDR3 totals 13 residues. Per germline, CDR1 MNHEY and CDR2 SMNVEV (reference sequence). With 4 bases clipped from V and 6 bases from J, the junction kept 3 bases outside the gene matches. The CDR3 DNA follows: TGTGCCAGCAGTTGGGGGGGGGTCAATGAGCAGTTCTTC. Residues: CASSWGGVNEQFF.

The chain links TRBV9 to TRBJ1-1; unclear D gene. Trimming cost V 0 bases and J 4 bases, with 13 bases left between them. The CDR3 totals 15 residues. CDR1 SGDLS and CDR2 YYNGEE come from the germline V gene. CDR3 sequence reads: CASSVGPGGTTEAFF. Written as DNA, the CDR3 is TGTGCCAGCAGCGTAGGTCCAGGTGGTACCACTGAAGCTTTCTTT. The full variable domain, in which reference TRBV9 and TRBJ1-1 provide the parts outside the CDR3, is DSGVTQTPKHLITATGQRVTLRCSPRSGDLSVYWYQQSLDQGLQFLIQYYNGEERAKGNILERFSAQQFPDLHSELNLSSLELGDSALYFCASSVGPGGTTEAFFGQGTRLTVV.

J is TRBJ1-5 and V is TRBV7-9; D ambiguous. The V end lost 4 bases, the J end lost 1 base, and 14 bases lay between the germline ends. CDR1 is SEHNR and CDR2 is FQNEAQ in the germline V gene (reference sequence). This CDR3 has 16 residues. Here the CDR3 reads CASSSSGGNSNQPQHF. As DNA, the CDR3 is TGTGCCAGCAGCTCCTCGGGAGGGAACAGCAATCAGCCCCAGCATTTT. The full variable domain, with the rest looked up from reference TRBV7-9 and TRBJ1-5, is DTGVSQNPRHKITKRGQNVTFRCDPISEHNRLYWYRQTLGQGPEFLTYFQNEAQLEKSRLLSDRFSAERPKGSFSTLEIQRTEQGDSAMYLCASSSSGGNSNQPQHFGDGTRLSIL.

V usage is TRBV4-1 and J usage is TRBJ1-2; possible D gene TRBD1, 6 bases. This CDR3 has 16 amino acids. V lost 3 bases, J lost 1 base, and 15 bases lay in between. The germline V gene encodes CDR1 MGHRA and CDR2 YSYEKL. CDR3 DNA: TGCGCCAGCAGCCATACCAGGACAGCTTTTAACTATGGCTACACCTTC. Translated: CASSHTRTAFNYGYTF.

The rearrangement uses TRBV11-2 and TRBJ2-2; D is unclear. The ends were cut back, 4 bases at V and 1 base at J, with 10 bases in the middle. This CDR3 comprises 15 residues. Germline V CDR1 and CDR2: SGHAT, FQNNGV. CDR3 nucleotide sequence: TGTGCCAGCAGCTCAGGACCCGGGAACACCGGGGAGCTGTTTTTT. Translating gives CASSSGPGNTGELFF.

In this sample, this clone turned up once. J is TRBJ1-5 and V is TRBV25-1; tentative D call: TRBD1 (5 bases). V lost 1 base and J 5 bases, leaving 12 bases between the germline ends. The germline gives CDR1 MGHDK, CDR2 SYGVNS. CDR3 length: 15 amino acids. The CDR3 here is CASSEWGVGDQPQHF. The CDR3 DNA reads as TGTGCCAGCAGTGAATGGGGGGTCGGGGATCAGCCCCAGCATTTT.

V gene TRBV28 combines with J gene TRBJ2-3; D call uncertain. This CDR3 region has 13 residues. CDR1 MDHEN and CDR2 SYDVKM come from the germline V gene. The V gene lost 6 bases and the J gene lost 9 bases, with 16 bases spanning the gap. The CDR3 loop is CASSLGLLRTQYF. CDR3 in DNA: TGTGCCAGCAGCTTAGGCCTCCTGAGGACGCAGTATTTT.

This sequence joins TRBV13 and TRBJ2-3, with a tentative D call TRBD2 (6 bases). Germline V gene data show CDR1 as PRHDT and CDR2 as FYEKMQ (reference sequence). The ends were cut back, 4 bases at V and 6 bases at J, with 14 bases in the middle. The length of the CDR3 is 14 residues. CDR3 sequence: CASSSLLAQDTQYF. CDR3 sequence (DNA): TGTGCCAGCAGCTCACTACTAGCTCAGGATACGCAGTATTTT.

The V call is TRBV2, the J call TRBJ2-1; TRBD1 matches 7 bases. This CDR3 comprises 15 residues. CDR1 is SNHLY and CDR2 is FYNNEI in the germline V gene. The junction had 13 bases not matched to a gene; V was cut back by 8 bases and J by 6 bases. The CDR3 DNA sequence: TGTGCCAGCTCCCGGTCCGGGACAGTCCTCAATGAGCAGTTCTTC. Its protein is CASSRSGTVLNEQFF.

This clone was counted a few times. This chain links TRBV7-8 with TRBJ2-3; D is uncertain. V was shortened by 5 bases and J by 11 bases, with 14 bases between the two germline ends. Germline V gives CDR1 SGHVS, CDR2 FQNEAQ. CDR3 length: 12 amino acids. In DNA, the CDR3 is TGTGCCAGCAGCCCCAAGTATAGCCTGCAGTATTTT. Amino acids: CASSPKYSLQYF.

In regard to this clone: At one end the junction does not follow the germline gene, possibly because of a read error. V gene TRBV7-7 combines with J gene TRBJ2-7; TRBD1 agrees at 9 bases. The germline CDR1 and CDR2 sequences are SSHAT and FNYEAQ (reference sequence). This CDR3 spans 15 amino acids. CDR3 sequence: CASSRTPGQGNEQYF. The CDR3, as DNA: TGTGCTAGCAGCCGCACCCCGGGACAGGGAAACGAGCAGTACTTC.

A single count supports this clone. The V and J genes are TRBV28 and TRBJ1-5; unclear D gene. The CDR3 sequence is 13 residues long. V was trimmed by 3 bases and J by 0 bases, leaving 3 bases between them. Looked up from germline, CDR1 is MDHEN and CDR2 is SYDVKM. CDR3 residues: CASSFYSNQPQHF. The CDR3 DNA reads as TGTGCCAGCAGTTTCTATAGCAATCAGCCCCAGCATTTT.